A selection of T cell receptor beta chains follows, all from one sample in a study of blood T cell repertoires in COVID-19. The data were produced by immunoSEQ multiplex PCR, yet TCRdb's version contains in-frame clones alone and is incomplete. Of roughly 240,000 clones in the sample, 70% to 85% are singletons; the top ten hold about 2%. Specimen: peripheral blood. All receptors come from a middle-aged man who had recovered from COVID-19. Both conserved end residues are part of each CDR3. A D gene is named only where the DNA matches it firmly. The size entry is marked missing in some rows and otherwise reads once, few, many or a size class.

>TRBJ2-7|14|TRBD1|-|TRBV7-9
CASSTRDRPYEQYF
TGTGCCAGCAGCACCCGGGACAGGCCCTACGAGCAGTACTTC
>TRBJ1-1|14|TRBD1|-|TRBV19
CASSTRQGVTEAFF
TGTGCCAGTAGTACCCGACAGGGGGTCACTGAAGCTTTCTTT
>TRBJ2-4|17|-|once|TRBV4-3
CASSQARTFEGGNIQYF
TGCGCCAGCAGCCAAGCGAGGACCTTTGAGGGTGGAAACATTCAGTACTTC
>TRBJ2-5|16|-|-|TRBV11-3
CASSLDLGADTETQYF
TGTGCCAGCAGCTTAGATTTGGGCGCGGACACAGAGACCCAGTACTTC
>TRBJ2-6|17|-|-|TRBV3-1/TRBV3-2
CASSQDPRGSGANVLTF
TGTGCCAGCAGCCAAGACCCCAGGGGCTCTGGGGCCAACGTCCTGACTTTC
>TRBJ2-3|17|TRBD2|-|TRBV7-2
CASSPHWARAGGNTQYF
TGTGCCAGCAGCCCCCACTGGGCCAGGGCCGGGGGGAATACGCAGTATTTT
>TRBJ2-1|16|TRBD2|-|TRBV19
CASSRDWTSGSLGQFF
TGTGCCAGTAGTAGGGATTGGACTAGCGGGAGCTTGGGGCAGTTCTTC
>TRBJ1-4|13|-|once|TRBV7-2
CASSFSGNEKLFF
TGTGCCAGCAGCTTCAGCGGAAATGAAAAACTGTTTTTT
>TRBJ2-3|14|-|-|TRBV11-3
CASSFGGVTDTQYF
TGTGCCAGCAGCTTCGGCGGGGTCACAGATACGCAGTATTTT
>TRBJ2-5|14|TRBD2|-|TRBV5-1
CASSRRPSGETQYF
TGCGCCAGCAGCCGACGCCCTAGCGGGGAGACCCAGTACTTC
>TRBJ2-5|15|TRBD2|-|TRBV5-4
CASSPSGAEKETQYF
TGTGCCAGCAGCCCCAGCGGGGCCGAAAAAGAGACCCAGTACTTC
>TRBJ1-2|15|TRBD1|-|TRBV10-2
CASSPDRGFNYGYTF
TGCGCCAGCAGTCCGGACAGGGGGTTCAACTATGGCTACACCTTC
>TRBJ1-1|16|-|once|TRBV7-6
CASSSMTVAMNTEAFF
TGTGCCAGCAGCTCGATGACAGTGGCGATGAACACTGAAGCTTTCTTT
>TRBJ2-1|15|-|-|TRBV6-6
CASSYTQTSYNEQFF
TGTGCCAGCAGTTATACACAGACCTCCTACAATGAGCAGTTCTTC
>TRBJ2-5|12|-|-|TRBV7-8
CASSFSQETQYF
TGTGCCAGCAGCTTCTCTCAAGAGACCCAGTACTTC
>TRBJ1-2|14|TRBD1|-|TRBV6-5
CASRRQGVIYGYTF
TGTGCCAGCAGAAGACAGGGTGTTATCTATGGCTACACCTTC
>TRBJ2-5|14|-|-|TRBV9
CASSVGPSQETQYF
TGTGCCAGCAGCGTAGGCCCCAGCCAAGAGACCCAGTACTTC
>TRBJ1-2|14|-|-|TRBV7-2
CASSSFAGSVGYTF
TGTGCCAGCAGCTCCTTTGCAGGGTCTGTCGGCTACACCTTC
>TRBJ2-5|17|TRBD2|-|TRBV5-1
CASSKGTSGGAEETQYF
TGCGCCAGCAGCAAGGGGACTAGCGGGGGGGCCGAGGAGACCCAGTACTTC
>TRBJ1-2|15|TRBD1|-|TRBV15
CATSSHRDRGTGYTF
TGTGCCACCAGCAGCCACCGGGACAGGGGGACCGGCTACACCTTC
>TRBJ1-5|12|-|-|TRBV7-2
CASSFGGQPQHF
TGTGCCAGCAGCTTCGGAGGTCAGCCCCAGCATTTT
>TRBJ2-3|15|-|-|TRBV6-5
CASRGTQGRGDTQYF
TGTGCCAGCAGGGGTACTCAGGGGCGCGGAGATACGCAGTATTTT
>TRBJ2-5|14|TRBD2|-|TRBV7-2
CASSPGLAQETQYF
TGTGCCAGCAGCCCGGGACTAGCACAAGAGACCCAGTACTTC
>TRBJ2-7|17|-|-|TRBV1
CTSSHRDRARGYHEQYF
TGCACCAGCAGCCATCGGGACAGGGCCCGGGGTTATCACGAGCAGTACTTC
>TRBJ2-2|16|TRBD2|-|TRBV7-9
CASSLGLAPNTGELFF
TGTGCCAGCAGCTTAGGACTAGCGCCCAACACCGGGGAGCTGTTTTTT
>TRBJ1-2|14|TRBD1|-|TRBV6-5
CASRPQGAGYGYTF
TGTGCCAGCAGGCCGCAGGGGGCCGGTTATGGCTACACCTTC
>TRBJ1-6|16|-|few|TRBV30
CAWSPNTGTIYSPLHF
TGTGCCTGGAGTCCAAATACCGGGACAATTTATTCACCCCTCCACTTT
>TRBJ2-7|14|TRBD1|-|TRBV11-3
CASSFDRGDYEQYF
TGTGCCAGCAGCTTTGACAGGGGGGATTACGAGCAGTACTTC
>TRBJ2-4|11|-|-|TRBV12-3/TRBV12-4
CASSSGDIQYF
TGTGCCAGCAGTTCGGGGGACATTCAGTACTTC
>TRBJ1-2|13|-|few|TRBV6-5
CASRQGIDYGYTF
TGTGCCAGCAGACAGGGCATAGACTATGGCTACACCTTC
>TRBJ1-5|13|-|few|TRBV6-2/TRBV6-3
CASSYSSNQPQHF
TGTGCCAGCAGTTACAGCTCCAATCAGCCCCAGCATTTT
>TRBJ2-2|16|TRBD2|-|TRBV12-5
CASGPLAGVLTGELFF
TGTGCTAGTGGTCCACTAGCGGGGGTACTAACCGGGGAGCTGTTTTTT
>TRBJ2-5|18|TRBD2|-|TRBV5-1
CASSLKAGGPKSQETQYF
TGCGCCAGCAGCTTGAAAGCGGGAGGGCCGAAAAGCCAAGAGACCCAGTACTTC
>TRBJ1-2|15|-|-|TRBV25-1
CASSEWNGVNYGYTF
TGTGCCAGCAGTGAGTGGAACGGGGTTAACTATGGCTACACCTTC
>TRBJ1-2|15|-|-|TRBV6-5
CASSFDLTGGYGYTF
TGTGCCAGCAGCTTCGATCTGACAGGCGGCTATGGCTACACCTTC
>TRBJ2-3|12|-|once|TRBV2
CASSPTTDTQYF
TGTGCCAGCAGCCCGACTACAGATACGCAGTATTTT
>TRBJ2-7|15|TRBD1|once|TRBV2
CASSPGRGLSYEQYF
TGTGCCAGCAGTCCCGGCAGGGGGCTCTCCTACGAGCAGTACTTC
>TRBJ2-2|15|-|-|TRBV21-1
CASSKGTPISGELFF
TGTGCCAGCAGCAAAGGGACTCCGATTTCCGGGGAGCTGTTTTTT
>TRBJ2-7|16|TRBD2|-|TRBV7-2
CASSRGLAVSSYEQYF
TGTGCCAGCAGCCGCGGACTAGCGGTTAGCTCCTACGAGCAGTACTTC
>TRBJ1-1|13|-|-|TRBV6-5
CASSYAMNTEAFF
TGTGCCAGCAGTTACGCTATGAACACTGAAGCTTTCTTT